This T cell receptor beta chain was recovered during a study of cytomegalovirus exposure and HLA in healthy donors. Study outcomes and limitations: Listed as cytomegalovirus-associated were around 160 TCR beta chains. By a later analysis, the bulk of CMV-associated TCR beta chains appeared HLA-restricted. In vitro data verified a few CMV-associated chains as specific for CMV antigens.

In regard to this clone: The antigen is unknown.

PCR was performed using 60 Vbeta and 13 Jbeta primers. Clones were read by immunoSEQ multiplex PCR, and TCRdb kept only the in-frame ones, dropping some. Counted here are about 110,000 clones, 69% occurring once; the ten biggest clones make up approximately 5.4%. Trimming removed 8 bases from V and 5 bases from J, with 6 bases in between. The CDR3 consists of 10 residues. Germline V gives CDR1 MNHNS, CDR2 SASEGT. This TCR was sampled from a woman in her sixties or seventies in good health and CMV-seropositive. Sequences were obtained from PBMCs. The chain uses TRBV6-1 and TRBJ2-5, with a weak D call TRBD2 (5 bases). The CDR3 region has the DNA TGTGCCAGCTGGGAGGAGACCCAGTACTTC. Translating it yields CASWEETQYF.